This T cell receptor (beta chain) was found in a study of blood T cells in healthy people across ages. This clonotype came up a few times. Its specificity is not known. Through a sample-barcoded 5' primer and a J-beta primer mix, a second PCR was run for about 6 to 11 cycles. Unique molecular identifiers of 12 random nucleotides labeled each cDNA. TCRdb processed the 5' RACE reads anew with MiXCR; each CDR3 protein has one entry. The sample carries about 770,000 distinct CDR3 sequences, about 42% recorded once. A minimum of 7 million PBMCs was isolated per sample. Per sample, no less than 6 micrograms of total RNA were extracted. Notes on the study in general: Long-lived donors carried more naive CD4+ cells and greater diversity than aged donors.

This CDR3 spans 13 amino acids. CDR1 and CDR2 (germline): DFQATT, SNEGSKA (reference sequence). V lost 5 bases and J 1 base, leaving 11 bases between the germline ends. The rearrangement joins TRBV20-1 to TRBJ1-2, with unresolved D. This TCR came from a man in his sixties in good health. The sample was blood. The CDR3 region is CSAGGSGNYGYTF. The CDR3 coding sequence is TGCAGTGCTGGAGGGTCGGGTAACTATGGCTACACCTTC.